One sample yielded the 27 T cell receptor beta chains listed below, sequenced in a study of T cell responses to AZD1222 COVID-19 vaccine. TCRdb's copy holds only in-frame clones and misses some; the assay was immunoSEQ multiplex PCR. The data hold 150,000 or so clones, with around 93% observed a single time. The specimen was peripheral blood, collected 28 days after the second AZD1222 dose. The receptors shown here come from an adult who received the AZD1222 COVID-19 vaccine.

The chain recombines TRBV30 with TRBJ1-2; tentatively, D is TRBD1 (5 bases). Germline assignment: CDR1 GTSNPN and CDR2 SVGIG (reference sequence). This CDR3 is built from 13 residues. V lost 1 base to trimming and J lost 6 bases, with 12 bases between them. CDR3 sequence: CAWSGGSFNGYTF. CDR3 nucleotide sequence: TGTGCCTGGAGTGGGGGCAGTTTCAATGGCTACACCTTC.

The chain employs TRBV19 and TRBJ1-4; 7 nucleotides line up with TRBD1. V dropped 2 bases and J dropped 0; count of bases not matched to a gene: 21. CDR3 length equals 22 residues. From germline, CDR1 is LNHDA and CDR2 SQIVND (reference sequence). CDR3 in amino acids: CASSILEAETGRVSATNEKLFF. The CDR3, as DNA: TGTGCCAGTAGTATATTAGAGGCGGAGACAGGGAGAGTATCGGCAACTAATGAAAAACTGTTTTTT. Full variable domain (rest looked up from reference TRBV19 and TRBJ1-4): DGGITQSPKYLFRKEGQNVTLSCEQNLNHDAMYWYRQDPGQGLRLIYYSQIVNDFQKGDIAEGYSVSREKKESFPLTVTSAQKNPTAFYLCASSILEAETGRVSATNEKLFFGSGTQLSVL.

The chain has TRBV7-2 and TRBJ1-3, with D uncertain. Germline CDR1 reads SGHTA; CDR2 reads FQGNSA. The CDR3 is 13 amino acids. V was cut by 5 bases and J by 6 bases, with 11 bases left in between. CDR3 nucleotides: TGTGCCAGCAGCCTGGGAGTTATAAACACCATATATTTT. Its protein is CASSLGVINTIYF.

A note on this clone: Other DNA sequences in the sample encode the same CDR3. The V gene is TRBV5-1, the J gene TRBJ2-5; 9 nucleotides line up with TRBD1. J was trimmed by 4 bases and V by 4 bases; bases with no gene match: 2. In germline, CDR1 is SGHRS, CDR2 YFSETQ. This CDR3 is built from 13 residues. CDR3 sequence (DNA): TGCGCCAGCAGCCCGGACAGGGGAGAGACCCAGTACTTC. Encoded protein: CASSPDRGETQYF.

The gene calls are TRBV30 and TRBJ1-1; D not resolved. Per the germline V gene, CDR1 is GTSNPN and CDR2 is SVGIG (reference sequence). This CDR3 spans 15 amino acids. V gave up 3 bases and J gave up 5 bases, with 19 bases separating them. The CDR3 sequence is CAWSEGRAARTEAFF. CDR3 bases: TGTGCCTGGAGCGAGGGCCGAGCGGCGAGGACTGAAGCTTTCTTT.

This clone was recorded only once. CDR3 DNA: TGTGCCAGCTCCCCTCGTCCAGGGCGGAAGGAAAAACTGTTTTTT. Its translation is CASSPRPGRKEKLFF. This sequence joins TRBV18 and TRBJ1-4; TRBD1 is a possible D gene (5 bases). CDR3 size: 15 residues. CDR1 and CDR2 from the germline V gene are KGHSH and LQKENI. The V gene lost 6 bases and the J gene lost 8 bases, with 19 bases spanning the gap. The whole variable domain, remainder taken from reference TRBV18 and TRBJ1-4, is NAGVMQNPRHLVRRRGQEARLRCSPMKGHSHVYWYRQLPEEGLKFMVYLQKENIIDESGMPKERFSAEFPKEGPSILRIQQVVRGDSAAYFCASSPRPGRKEKLFFGSGTQLSVL.

CDR3 DNA sequence: TGTGCCAGCAGCCCGCACGCTCCCCTATATGGCTACACCTTC. Protein product: CASSPHAPLYGYTF. The V and J genes are TRBV7-2 and TRBJ1-2; no definite D call. The germline V and J ends were trimmed by 5 bases and 5 bases, with 15 bases remaining between them. This CDR3 region has 14 residues. Germline loops: CDR1 SGHTA, CDR2 FQGNSA.

The rearrangement joins TRBV7-6 to TRBJ2-1; TRBD2 matches 13 bases. J was trimmed by 10 bases and V by 1 base; bases with no gene match: 7. The CDR3 loop spans 16 amino acids. Germline V gene lookup returns CDR1 SGHVS and CDR2 FNYEAQ. CDR3 protein: CASSLDGTSGIREQFF. CDR3 in DNA: TGTGCCAGCAGCTTAGACGGGACTAGCGGGATCAGGGAGCAGTTCTTC.

In nucleotides, the CDR3 is TGCGCCAGCAGCTTGGGACAGGGGGCGAGTTTCTTT. This translates into CASSLGQGASFF. The rearrangement joins TRBV5-1 to TRBJ1-1; 10 positions match TRBD1. V dropped 0 bases and J dropped 13; count of bases not matched to a gene: 3. Germline lookup yields CDR1 SGHRS and CDR2 YFSETQ. The CDR3 totals 12 residues.

V usage is TRBV11-2 and J usage is TRBJ2-3, with 9 bases lining up with TRBD1. The CDR3 contains 17 residues. V lost 0 bases and J lost 2; bases outside the gene matches: 6. Germline CDR1 and CDR2: SGHAT and FQNNGV. The CDR3 reads CASSLENRGQNTDTQYF. CDR3 nucleotides: TGTGCCAGCAGCTTAGAGAACAGGGGGCAGAACACAGATACGCAGTATTTT.

The chain is built from TRBV30 and TRBJ1-4; 7 nucleotides agree with TRBD1. The CDR3 is made up of 14 amino acids. With 3 bases clipped from V and 4 bases from J, the junction kept 5 bases outside the gene matches. CDR1 is GTSNPN and CDR2 is SVGIG in the germline V gene (reference sequence). CDR3 coding DNA: TGTGCCTGGAGGACAGGGCGGAGTAATGAAAAACTGTTTTTT. Protein product: CAWRTGRSNEKLFF.

The chain is built from TRBV27 and TRBJ2-5; D gene unclear. Trimming cost V 6 bases and J 7 bases, with 18 bases left between them. Germline loops: CDR1 MNHEY, CDR2 SMNVEV (reference sequence). There are 14 residues in the CDR3. The CDR3 loop reads CASSPKYSLGTQYF. CDR3 DNA: TGTGCCAGCAGCCCCAAATACTCCCTGGGGACCCAGTACTTC.

This clone was observed a single time. The chain couples TRBV6-1 to TRBJ2-1; 9 bases are a match to TRBD2. Germline V gene lookup returns CDR1 MNHNS and CDR2 SASEGT. Trimming cost V 4 bases and J 8 bases; bases outside gene matches: 15. CDR3 length equals 17 residues. CDR3 in DNA: TGTGCCAGCAGTGCCCGTAGCGGGGGTTCTAGAATGGATGAGCAGTTCTTC. Translation: CASSARSGGSRMDEQFF.

J is TRBJ2-5 and V is TRBV15, with a possible D match to TRBD1 (5 bases). Germline-derived CDR1 and CDR2 are LNHNV and YYDKDF (reference sequence). V was shortened by 4 bases and J by 4 bases, with 16 bases between the two germline ends. CDR3 length equals 15 residues. DNA of the CDR3: TGTGCCACCAGCAACTTCAGGACACTCTCAGAGACCCAGTACTTC. Its protein is CATSNFRTLSETQYF. Full variable domain (outside the CDR3, taken from reference TRBV15 and TRBJ2-5): DAMVIQNPRYQVTQFGKPVTLSCSQTLNHNVMYWYQQKSSQAPKLLFHYYDKDFNNEADTPDNFQSRRPNTSFCFLDIRSPGLGDTAMYLCATSNFRTLSETQYFGPGTRLLVL.

The rearrangement links TRBV6-5 to TRBJ1-5, with D hard to call. Germline V gene sequence: CDR1 MNHEY, CDR2 SVGAGI. V lost 6 bases and J 5 bases, leaving 17 bases between the germline ends. The CDR3 consists of 15 residues. CDR3 residues: CASRETWGGDQPQHF. The CDR3 bases are TGTGCCAGCAGGGAGACATGGGGAGGAGATCAGCCCCAGCATTTT.

The chain links TRBV19 to TRBJ1-1, with 9 bases matching TRBD1. This CDR3 is built from 13 residues. The V segment lost 5 bases and the J segment 11 bases; nucleotides outside the gene matches: 9. Germline V gene data show CDR1 as LNHDA and CDR2 as SQIVND (reference sequence). The CDR3 DNA is TGTGCCAGTAGTCCGTTCGGGACAGGGCTTGCTTTCTTT. This sequence encodes CASSPFGTGLAFF.

The chain couples TRBV7-8 to TRBJ2-7; 9 bases are shared with TRBD2. The CDR3 is made up of 16 amino acids. CDR1 and CDR2 from the germline V gene are SGHVS and FQNEAQ. The J segment lost 6 bases and the V segment lost 5 bases, leaving 14 bases of the junction unmatched. In nucleotides, the CDR3 is TGTGCCAGCAGCCCTAGTTTAGGCGGGGGGGTTCCCGAGCAGTACTTC. Amino acids: CASSPSLGGGVPEQYF.

To note about this clone: Other nucleotide sequences in the sample specify the same CDR3. The gene calls are TRBV7-3 and TRBJ2-3; D may match TRBD1 or TRBD2 (5 bases each). V dropped 2 bases and J dropped 1 base, with 13 bases sitting between them. The germline V gene has CDR1 SGHTA and CDR2 FQGTGA. The CDR3 spans 16 residues. The CDR3 DNA is TGTGCCAGCAGCTTAGGGGGTGGGCGGGGCACAGATACGCAGTATTTT. Translating gives CASSLGGGRGTDTQYF.

CDR3 in amino acids: CASSLDWAGYVNNEQFF. CDR3 nucleotide sequence: TGTGCCAGCAGTTTAGACTGGGCAGGGTATGTGAACAATGAGCAGTTCTTC. The chain links TRBV28 to TRBJ2-1; D perhaps matches TRBD1 (5 bases). This CDR3 has 17 amino acids. CDR1 MDHEN and CDR2 SYDVKM come from the germline V gene. V gave up 2 bases and J gave up 5 bases, with 19 bases separating them.

The chain uses TRBV3-1 (or the pseudogene TRBV3-2) and TRBJ1-2; no clear D gene. Germline V gives CDR1 LGHDT, CDR2 YNNKEL (reference sequence). The CDR3 covers 12 residues. The V gene lost 8 bases and the J gene lost 3 bases, with 10 bases spanning the gap. The CDR3 coding sequence is TGTGCCAGCCGCGGTTGGGACTATGGCTACACCTTC. Its translation: CASRGWDYGYTF.

The chain recombines TRBV14 with TRBJ2-7, with 15 nucleotides matching TRBD2. J lost 6 bases, V lost 4 bases, and 4 bases had no gene match. CDR1 and CDR2 from the germline V gene are SGHDN and FVKESK. This CDR3 spans 15 amino acids. The CDR3: CASSPGLAGGLEQYF. The CDR3 coding sequence is TGTGCCAGCAGCCCCGGACTAGCGGGAGGGCTCGAGCAGTACTTC.

The V gene is TRBV5-6, the J gene TRBJ2-7, with D perhaps TRBD1 (6 bases). Trimming shortened V by 1 base and J by 0 bases, and 20 bases separated the two germline ends. The CDR3 extends over 18 amino acids. Germline CDR1 is SGHDT and CDR2 is YYEEEE. This CDR3 is CASSLKRVRDNSSYEQYF. The CDR3 DNA reads TGTGCCAGCAGCTTGAAGCGAGTCCGGGACAACAGCTCCTACGAGCAGTACTTC.

The chain links TRBV7-9 to TRBJ2-1; 11 bases are a match to TRBD2. This CDR3 contains 15 residues. In germline, CDR1 is SEHNR, CDR2 FQNEAQ (reference sequence). V shed 1 base, J shed 6 bases, and the junction held 2 bases outside the gene matches. CDR3 DNA sequence: TGTGCCAGCAGCTTAGTTAGCGGGAGGGCCAATGAGCAGTTCTTC. Protein sequence: CASSLVSGRANEQFF.

This chain links TRBV15 with TRBJ2-1; no firm D call. Germline assignment: CDR1 LNHNV and CDR2 YYDKDF (reference sequence). V was cut by 1 base and J by 6 bases, with 7 bases left in between. CDR3 length: 13 amino acids. Written as DNA, the CDR3 is TGTGCCACCAGCAGAGTAGTGGGCAATGAGCAGTTCTTC. Translation gives CATSRVVGNEQFF.

The chain has TRBV20-1 and TRBJ1-5; 7 bases map to TRBD1. The J segment lost 5 bases and the V segment lost 3 bases, leaving 4 bases of the junction unmatched. CDR1 and CDR2 from the germline V gene are DFQATT and SNEGSKA (reference sequence). This CDR3 has 13 residues. The CDR3 region has the DNA TGCAGTGCTAGTGTCAGGGGGGATCAGCCCCAGCATTTT. It yields the protein CSASVRGDQPQHF.

This clone showed up just once. CDR3 loop: CASSSDRYPNEKLFF. CDR3 DNA: TGTGCCAGCAGTTCCGACAGGTACCCTAATGAAAAACTGTTTTTT. The genes are TRBV27 and TRBJ1-4; a possible D gene is TRBD1 (6 bases). Germline V lookup: CDR1 MNHEY, CDR2 SMNVEV (reference sequence). The CDR3 consists of 15 residues. Trimming took off 4 bases at V and 3 bases at J, with 12 bases between the two ends.

This chain links TRBV6-4 with TRBJ2-3; perhaps TRBD1 as D (5 bases). Trimming removed 8 bases from V and 6 bases from J, with 24 bases in between. The CDR3 covers 16 residues. Germline CDR1 and CDR2: MRHNA and SNTAGT. DNA of the CDR3: TGTGCCAGCCAAATTAGTCCGACAGAAAGTTTGGATACGCAGTATTTT. It specifies CASQISPTESLDTQYF.